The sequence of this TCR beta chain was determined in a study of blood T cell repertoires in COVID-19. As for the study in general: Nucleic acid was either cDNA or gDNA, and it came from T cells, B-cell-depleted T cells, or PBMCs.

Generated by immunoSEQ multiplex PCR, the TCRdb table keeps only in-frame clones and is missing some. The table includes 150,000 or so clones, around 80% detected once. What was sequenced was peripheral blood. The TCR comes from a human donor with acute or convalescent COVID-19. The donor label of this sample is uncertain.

CDR3 coding DNA: TGTGCCAGTAGACGTGCAGGGTCTAACACCGGGGAGCTGTTTTTT. Its translation: CASRRAGSNTGELFF. The chain couples TRBV19 to TRBJ2-2; possible D gene TRBD1, 5 bases. Trimming cost V 6 bases and J 2 bases, with 13 bases left between them. Per germline, CDR1 LNHDA and CDR2 SQIVND (reference sequence). The CDR3 extends over 15 amino acids.